This T cell receptor beta chain was recorded in a study of blood T cell repertoires in COVID-19. Study-wide background: Researchers got acute and convalescent COVID-19 samples from the United States, Italy and Spain. PBMCs, B-cell-depleted T cells, or T cells provided the cDNA or gDNA that made up the material.

Trimming took off 2 bases at V and 4 bases at J, with 16 bases between the two ends. From germline, CDR1 is MNHGY and CDR2 SAAAGT. This CDR3 has 16 residues. Original processing methods: By means of reference gene primer amplification, nucleated cell counts were estimated. Libraries were prepared by immunoSEQ multiplex PCR; TCRdb keeps only in-frame clonotypes and omits some of them. V, J and clone size were drawn from that table, and D and trimming were deduced from the DNA. The sample contains about 110,000 clones, around 84% of which appear only once. The sequence was obtained from a man in his forties with acute or convalescent COVID-19. The sample was peripheral blood. This rearrangement joins TRBV6-8 to TRBJ2-3; D is possibly TRBD2 (6 bases). The CDR3 loop is CASSYRIARRADTQYF. CDR3 coding DNA: TGTGCCAGCAGTTACCGCATAGCTAGGAGGGCAGATACGCAGTATTTT.